The entry below describes one T cell receptor beta chain. As yet, its antigen is unknown. These data are taken from a study of cytotoxic CD8 clonotypes in ibrutinib-treated CLL. Whole-study findings and limits: Once treatment began, public clonotypes, which were uncommon, contracted or stayed stable. Different sampling times were used for sustained-remission and progressing patients.

J lost 0 bases, V lost 2 bases, and 7 bases had no gene match. The germline CDR1 and CDR2 sequences are MNHEY and SMNVEV (reference sequence). This CDR3 is built from 16 residues. The repertoire was sequenced with immunoSEQ multiplex PCR; TCRdb's copy has only in-frame clones and lacks some. The sample holds about 150,000 clones, over 60% seen once. The specimen was PBMCs, collected after 12 months of ibrutinib treatment. This sequence originates from a human donor with chronic lymphocytic leukemia. V gene TRBV27 combines with J gene TRBJ2-7; TRBD1 aligns across 7 bases. The CDR3 reads CASSLKGAWISYEQYF. The CDR3 DNA follows: TGTGCCAGCAGTTTAAAGGGGGCATGGATCTCCTACGAGCAGTACTTC.